This passage covers 5 T cell receptor beta chains from one sample sequenced in a study of identical twins. TCRdb used MiXCR to reprocess the 5' RACE reads, holding one entry per CDR3 protein. There are around 670,000 distinct CDR3 sequences in the sample; around 6% occur only once, and around 2% lies in the top ten. Input material: naive T cells sorted from blood. The receptor set was obtained from a man aged 18 to 35 in good health.

Many counts were recorded for this clonotype. The CDR3 here is CASSLDGDPGSQETQYF. The CDR3 region has the DNA TGCGCCAGCAGCTTGGATGGCGATCCAGGGAGCCAAGAGACCCAGTACTTC. The rearrangement joins TRBV5-1 to TRBJ2-5; the D call may be TRBD1 or TRBD2 (5 bases each). V was trimmed by 0 bases and J by 1 base, leaving 16 bases between them. This CDR3 region has 17 residues. The germline V gene has CDR1 SGHRS and CDR2 YFSETQ.

This clonotype was found many times. The J gene is TRBJ2-1, the V gene TRBV5-6; 9 bases are a match to TRBD1. The ends lost 4 bases at V and 4 bases at J; junction bases unmatched: 6. The CDR3 spans 15 residues. Germline CDR1 SGHDT, CDR2 YYEEEE. CDR3 sequence reads: CASSLTGGGYNEQFF. For the CDR3, the DNA is TGTGCCAGCAGCCTAACAGGGGGCGGTTACAATGAGCAGTTCTTC.

This clonotype was picked up many times. V usage is TRBV20-1 and J usage is TRBJ2-5; tentative D call: TRBD2 (5 bases). Germline V gene lookup returns CDR1 DFQATT and CDR2 SNEGSKA (reference sequence). The V and J ends lost 4 bases and 3 bases respectively, with 18 bases between them. This CDR3 contains 15 residues. The CDR3 DNA reads as TGCAGTGCTAACGCTATCTGGGGAGATGAAGAGACCCAGTACTTC. Encoded protein: CSANAIWGDEETQYF.

This clonotype was counted a few times. The chain combines TRBV5-1 with TRBJ1-4, with 10 bases identical to TRBD1. The CDR3 length is 17 residues. With 4 bases clipped from V and 8 bases from J, the junction kept 14 bases outside the gene matches. Looked up from germline, CDR1 is SGHRS and CDR2 is YFSETQ. The CDR3 sequence: CASSDVDRGQRQEKLFF. Here the CDR3 DNA reads TGCGCCAGCAGCGATGTTGACAGGGGGCAACGGCAGGAAAAACTGTTTTTT.

At least ten counts were recorded for this clonotype. This chain joins TRBV7-8 and TRBJ2-3; D unresolved. The V and J ends lost 1 base and 10 bases respectively, with 12 bases between them. Germline values: CDR1 SGHVS, CDR2 FQNEAQ. The CDR3 extends over 13 amino acids. Here the CDR3 reads CASSLVFQAPQYF. The CDR3 DNA sequence: TGTGCCAGCAGCTTAGTGTTCCAGGCCCCGCAGTATTTT.